The entry that follows covers one TCR beta chain sequence. The antigen is not known. This sample is part of a study of beta chain features in type 1 diabetes. The overall study: Patients shared similar age, gender and cell yields with healthy donors. Notes on the study in general: Significant though moderate, a shortening of TCRB CDR3s appeared in all four CD4+ subsets of Type 1 diabetes patients.

The study reverse transcribed the entire isolated RNA, so it sequenced expressed TCRB transcripts. The protocol was immunoSEQ multiplex PCR, while the TCRdb copy is restricted to in-frame clones and leaves out a portion. Seen here are 140,000 to 150,000 clones, approximately 13% observed once, and the top ten hold around 1.4%. Deletions cut 7 bases from V and 7 bases from J, with 14 bases between. The CDR3 has 13 amino acids. The germline V gene has CDR1 LGHNA and CDR2 YNFKEQ. The sequencing input was central memory CD4+ T cells from blood. The TCR comes from a man aged 18 to 35 with type 1 diabetes. The chain joins TRBV4-2 to TRBJ2-1, with no clear D. The CDR3 region is CASTPFDGNEQFF. In DNA form, the CDR3 reads TGTGCCAGCACCCCTTTTGACGGGAATGAGCAGTTCTTC.